This note documents a single TCR beta chain sequence. Building of the TCR beta libraries involved iRepertoire HTBI primers and Arm-PCR of CDR3 regions. TCRdb reanalysed the multiplex PCR reads using MiXCR and keeps one entry per CDR3 protein. Here the sample spans roughly 410,000 distinct CDR3 sequences, approximately 16% being singletons. This sample is drawn from a study of regulatory T cells in long-lasting Graves disease. Indicated time point: newly diagnosed GD, antithyroid drugs for less than 3 months. PBMC RNA served as the TCR library source. This sample was shared with a second study, whose subject was T cells in Graves' hyperthyroidism and ophthalmopathy. That source adds: Hyperthyroidism had been newly diagnosed in patients aged 18 to 65, and its duration was under 2 months. Uncontrolled infection, other autoimmune disease, pregnancy or lactation disqualified patients from enrolment. The model made its ophthalmopathy prediction, and onset followed a median approximately 6 months later.

Sequences were derived from peripheral blood mononuclear cells (PBMCs), sampled at new diagnosis, from a patient treated with antithyroid drugs. This clonotype originated in a woman between 40 and 55 years old with Graves disease.

The CDR3 sequence: CASSLYGSVETQYF. The CDR3 coding sequence is TGTGCCAGCAGCTTATACGGGAGTGTGGAGACCCAGTACTTC. The chain carries TRBV7-3 and TRBJ2-5, with a weak D call TRBD2 (6 bases). This CDR3 comprises 14 residues. Trimming left V 2 bases short and J 5 bases short, with 12 bases between. Germline V CDR1 and CDR2: SGHTA, FQGTGA.